The 23 T cell receptor beta chains reported below all come from one sample, sequenced in a study of shared clonotypes between healthy human individuals. Libraries were prepared by immunoSEQ multiplex PCR; TCRdb keeps only in-frame clonotypes and omits some of them. The sample carries 2 million to 3 million clones, more than 85% recorded once. Material: naive CD4+ T cells from PBMCs. Stated subset: CD45RA+ positively selected. The receptors here all came from a man aged 18 to 29 in good health. Some clones in this sample may be carry-over from other donors' samples.

The chain uses TRBV6-5 and TRBJ2-7; 8 bases agree with TRBD2. CDR3 length: 16 amino acids. Germline values: CDR1 MNHEY, CDR2 SVGAGI. V lost 4 bases to trimming and J lost 0 bases; unmatched junction nucleotides: 8. The DNA of the CDR3 is TGTGCCAGCAGTTTCCTTAGCGGGACCCCCTCCTACGAGCAGTACTTC. Protein product: CASSFLSGTPSYEQYF.

The chain employs TRBV9 and TRBJ2-2, with 9 bases that match TRBD1. The germline gives CDR1 SGDLS, CDR2 YYNGEE. V shed 0 bases, J shed 8 bases, and the junction held 5 bases outside the gene matches. This CDR3 region has 15 residues. The chain's CDR3 is CASSVASTGGGELFF. The CDR3, as DNA: TGTGCCAGCAGCGTAGCATCGACAGGGGGTGGGGAGCTGTTTTTT.

V and J are TRBV6-1 and TRBJ1-5; D uncertain. The CDR3 runs 14 residues. Trimming took 4 bases from V and 0 from J, leaving 7 bases between them. The germline V gene encodes CDR1 MNHNS and CDR2 SASEGT. CDR3 DNA: TGTGCCAGCAGTGCGGCGCCTAGCAATCAGCCCCAGCATTTT. Protein product: CASSAAPSNQPQHF.

This rearrangement joins TRBV10-1 to TRBJ1-4, with D unclear. Trimming cost V 0 bases and J 9 bases, with 5 bases left between them. Germline-derived CDR1 and CDR2 are WNHNN and SYGVQD (reference sequence). The CDR3 covers 12 residues. CDR3 region: CASSESSQKLFF. The CDR3, as DNA: TGCGCCAGCAGTGAGTCGTCGCAAAAACTGTTTTTT.

The genes are TRBV7-9 and TRBJ2-5; TRBD2 agrees at 10 bases. Germline V gene sequence: CDR1 SEHNR, CDR2 FQNEAQ (reference sequence). The CDR3 runs 15 residues. The trim removed 1 base at V and 3 bases at J, leaving 2 bases unmatched. CDR3 protein: CASSLDLAGEETQYF. The CDR3 DNA reads as TGTGCCAGCAGCTTAGACCTAGCGGGAGAAGAGACCCAGTACTTC.

The V gene is TRBV28, the J gene TRBJ1-2; D is perhaps TRBD1 (5 bases). Germline CDR1 MDHEN, CDR2 SYDVKM. The ends were cut back, 5 bases at V and 5 bases at J, with 18 bases in the middle. The CDR3 length is 15 residues. CDR3 sequence: CASSAIAGGTYGYTF. CDR3 DNA: TGTGCCAGCAGTGCCATAGCGGGCGGGACGTATGGCTACACCTTC.

This clone was picked up one time. This sequence joins TRBV2 and TRBJ1-4; 8 bases are shared with TRBD1. V shed 5 bases, J shed 5 bases, and the junction held 7 bases outside the gene matches. This CDR3 comprises 15 residues. Germline V gene lookup returns CDR1 SNHLY and CDR2 FYNNEI. CDR3 sequence: CASSSRTGWNEKLFF. For the CDR3, the DNA is TGTGCCAGCAGTAGCAGGACAGGGTGGAATGAAAAACTGTTTTTT.

This clone was recorded once. CDR3 in amino acids: CASILALTYNEQFF. CDR3 nucleotide sequence: TGTGCCAGCATTTTAGCGTTGACCTACAATGAGCAGTTCTTC. The chain uses TRBV6-1 and TRBJ2-1, with a possible D match to TRBD2 (5 bases). The V gene lost 7 bases and the J gene lost 2 bases, with 12 bases spanning the gap. This CDR3 region has 14 residues. In germline, CDR1 is MNHNS, CDR2 SASEGT.

The CDR3 DNA reads TGTGCCAGCAGCCCTCGACAGATCATGAACACTGAAGCTTTCTTT. Translated, it gives CASSPRQIMNTEAFF. This chain connects TRBV5-5 to TRBJ1-1, with a possible D match to TRBD1 (5 bases). CDR1 is SGHKS and CDR2 is YYEKEE in the germline V gene (reference sequence). Trimming cost V 4 bases and J 0 bases, with 13 bases left between them. The CDR3 has 15 amino acids.

The V and J genes are TRBV5-4 and TRBJ2-1; 7 bases are shared with TRBD1. This CDR3 is 15 amino acids long. Trimming took 4 bases from V and 5 from J; bases not matched to a gene: 9. CDR1 is SGHNT and CDR2 is YYREEE in the germline V gene (reference sequence). CDR3 sequence: CASSTPGTDNNEQFF. The CDR3 DNA follows: TGTGCCAGCAGCACTCCGGGGACAGACAACAATGAGCAGTTCTTC.

This clone came up once. The chain recombines TRBV20-1 with TRBJ2-7; no clear D. The germline gives CDR1 DFQATT, CDR2 SNEGSKA (reference sequence). The length of the CDR3 is 11 residues. With 3 bases removed from V and 3 bases from J, the gap between germline ends came to 6 bases. The CDR3 nucleotides read TGCAGTGCTAGTACGCGCTACGAGCAGTACTTC. Protein: CSASTRYEQYF.

Concerning this clone: In the same sample, other DNA sequences code for this CDR3. CDR3 loop: CASSPPGQGTYEQYF. The CDR3 nucleotides read TGTGCCAGCTCACCACCGGGACAGGGGACCTACGAGCAGTACTTC. The rearrangement links TRBV18 to TRBJ2-7, with 10 positions matching TRBD1. The germline CDR1 and CDR2 sequences are KGHSH and LQKENI. The CDR3 has 15 residues. V lost 0 bases, J lost 2 bases, and 1 base stayed unmatched.

The chain recombines TRBV10-3 with TRBJ1-1; 8 bases agree with TRBD1. V shed 4 bases, J shed 6 bases, and the junction held 4 bases outside the gene matches. The CDR3 extends over 13 amino acids. Germline loops: CDR1 ENHRY, CDR2 SYGVKD. The CDR3 loop reads CAISAGQGAEAFF. CDR3 nucleotides: TGTGCCATCAGTGCAGGACAGGGCGCTGAAGCTTTCTTT.

This chain connects TRBV2 to TRBJ2-7; TRBD2 aligns across 10 bases. V lost 7 bases and J lost 8; bases outside the gene matches: 14. Germline V lookup: CDR1 SNHLY, CDR2 FYNNEI. This CDR3 spans 15 amino acids. The CDR3 protein is CASKIGERLAGKQYF. CDR3 DNA sequence: TGTGCCAGCAAAATCGGCGAAAGACTAGCGGGCAAGCAGTACTTC.

The chain links TRBV7-2 to TRBJ2-5; D is possibly TRBD2 (6 bases). TRBJ2-7 matches the DNA end more closely, so the J call is doubtful. CDR1 is SGHTA, CDR2 FQGNSA, per germline. This CDR3 is 13 amino acids long. Written as DNA, the CDR3 is TGTGCCAGCAGCTTAGCGTGGGGGGACGAGCAGTACTTC. Amino acid sequence: CASSLAWGDEQYF.

Comment on this clone: The same CDR3 also results from other DNA sequences found in this sample. This rearrangement joins TRBV7-2 to TRBJ2-3; D not certain. Trimming took off 1 base at V and 1 base at J, with 6 bases between the two ends. Germline CDR1 and CDR2: SGHTA and FQGNSA. CDR3 size: 14 residues. The CDR3 DNA is TGTGCCAGCAGCTTAGATTACGGCACAGATACGCAGTATTTT. As protein: CASSLDYGTDTQYF.

This chain connects TRBV30 to TRBJ2-1; D may be TRBD2 (5 bases). Germline V gene data show CDR1 as GTSNPN and CDR2 as SVGIG (reference sequence). Deletions cut 3 bases from V and 7 bases from J, with 13 bases between. The CDR3 is made up of 13 amino acids. CDR3 in amino acids: CAWSYASWNEQFF. DNA for the CDR3: TGTGCCTGGAGCTATGCTAGCTGGAATGAGCAGTTCTTC.

This clone was seen once. This sequence joins TRBV2 and TRBJ1-1; possibly TRBD1 for D (5 bases). The length of the CDR3 is 16 residues. CDR1 and CDR2 (germline): SNHLY, FYNNEI. Trimming pared 2 bases from V and 2 bases from J, leaving 15 bases between. The CDR3 coding sequence is TGTGCCAGCAGTGAATATAGGCCGGGACCCAACACTGAAGCTTTCTTT. Translated: CASSEYRPGPNTEAFF. The entire variable domain, with the rest obtained from reference TRBV2 and TRBJ1-1, is as follows: EPEVTQTPSHQVTQMGQEVILRCVPISNHLYFYWYRQILGQKVEFLVSFYNNEISEKSEIFDDQFSVERPDGSNFTLKIRSTKLEDSAMYFCASSEYRPGPNTEAFFGQGTRLTVV.

The V and J genes are TRBV11-2 and TRBJ2-7; no reliable D call. CDR1 is SGHAT, CDR2 FQNNGV, per germline. The V end lost 3 bases, the J end lost 5 bases, and 14 bases lay between the germline ends. This CDR3 is 14 amino acids long. The CDR3 DNA reads TGTGCCAGCAGCTTGGGCTTACAAAGCAACGAGCAGTACTTC. Protein product: CASSLGLQSNEQYF.

The CDR3 DNA reads as TGTGCCAGCAGCTTTTACGGCGTAGCGGGAGGGTCCGGGGAGCTGTTTTTT. It is translated as CASSFYGVAGGSGELFF. The genes are TRBV7-2 and TRBJ2-2; 11 positions agree with TRBD2. Germline V gives CDR1 SGHTA, CDR2 FQGNSA. The V gene end was trimmed by 3 bases and the J gene end by 6 bases; junction bases not matched to a gene: 9. The CDR3 covers 17 residues.

J is TRBJ2-5 and V is TRBV5-4, with 13 bases that match TRBD2. Looked up from germline, CDR1 is SGHNT and CDR2 is YYREEE (reference sequence). After removal of 0 bases from V and 2 bases from J, the junction contained 7 bases not matched to a gene. The CDR3 is 18 amino acids. The CDR3 loop is CASSLVRGLAGVQETQYF. In nucleotides, the CDR3 is TGTGCCAGCAGCTTGGTTCGTGGACTAGCGGGAGTACAAGAGACCCAGTACTTC.

This clone was detected only once. The V gene is TRBV14, the J gene TRBJ1-1, with D possibly matching TRBD1 (6 bases). V was trimmed by 5 bases and J by 1 base, leaving 14 bases between them. Germline V gene lookup returns CDR1 SGHDN and CDR2 FVKESK. The CDR3 is made up of 15 amino acids. The CDR3, as DNA: TGTGCCAGCAGCACCCTTGGACAGCCGAACACTGAAGCTTTCTTT. Protein: CASSTLGQPNTEAFF.

This clone was observed a handful of times. The chain has TRBV7-9 and TRBJ1-5; D is perhaps TRBD1 (5 bases). CDR1 and CDR2 (germline): SEHNR, FQNEAQ (reference sequence). Trimming left V 3 bases short and J 3 bases short, with 9 bases between. This CDR3 is built from 14 residues. The chain's CDR3 is CASSFSRDNQPQHF. Written as DNA, the CDR3 is TGTGCCAGCAGCTTTTCCAGGGACAATCAGCCCCAGCATTTT.